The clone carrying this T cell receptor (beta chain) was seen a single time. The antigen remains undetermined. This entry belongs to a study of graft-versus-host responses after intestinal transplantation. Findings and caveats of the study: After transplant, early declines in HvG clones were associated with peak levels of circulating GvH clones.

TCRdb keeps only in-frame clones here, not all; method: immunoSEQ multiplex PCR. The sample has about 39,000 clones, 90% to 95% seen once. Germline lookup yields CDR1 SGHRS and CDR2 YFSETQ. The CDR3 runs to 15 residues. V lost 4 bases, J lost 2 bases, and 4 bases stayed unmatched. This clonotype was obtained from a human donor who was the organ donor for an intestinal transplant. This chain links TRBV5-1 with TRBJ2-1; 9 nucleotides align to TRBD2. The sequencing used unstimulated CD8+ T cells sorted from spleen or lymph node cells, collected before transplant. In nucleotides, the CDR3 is TGCGCCAGCAGCCCGACTAGCGGTCCCTACAATGAGCAGTTCTTC. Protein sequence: CASSPTSGPYNEQFF.